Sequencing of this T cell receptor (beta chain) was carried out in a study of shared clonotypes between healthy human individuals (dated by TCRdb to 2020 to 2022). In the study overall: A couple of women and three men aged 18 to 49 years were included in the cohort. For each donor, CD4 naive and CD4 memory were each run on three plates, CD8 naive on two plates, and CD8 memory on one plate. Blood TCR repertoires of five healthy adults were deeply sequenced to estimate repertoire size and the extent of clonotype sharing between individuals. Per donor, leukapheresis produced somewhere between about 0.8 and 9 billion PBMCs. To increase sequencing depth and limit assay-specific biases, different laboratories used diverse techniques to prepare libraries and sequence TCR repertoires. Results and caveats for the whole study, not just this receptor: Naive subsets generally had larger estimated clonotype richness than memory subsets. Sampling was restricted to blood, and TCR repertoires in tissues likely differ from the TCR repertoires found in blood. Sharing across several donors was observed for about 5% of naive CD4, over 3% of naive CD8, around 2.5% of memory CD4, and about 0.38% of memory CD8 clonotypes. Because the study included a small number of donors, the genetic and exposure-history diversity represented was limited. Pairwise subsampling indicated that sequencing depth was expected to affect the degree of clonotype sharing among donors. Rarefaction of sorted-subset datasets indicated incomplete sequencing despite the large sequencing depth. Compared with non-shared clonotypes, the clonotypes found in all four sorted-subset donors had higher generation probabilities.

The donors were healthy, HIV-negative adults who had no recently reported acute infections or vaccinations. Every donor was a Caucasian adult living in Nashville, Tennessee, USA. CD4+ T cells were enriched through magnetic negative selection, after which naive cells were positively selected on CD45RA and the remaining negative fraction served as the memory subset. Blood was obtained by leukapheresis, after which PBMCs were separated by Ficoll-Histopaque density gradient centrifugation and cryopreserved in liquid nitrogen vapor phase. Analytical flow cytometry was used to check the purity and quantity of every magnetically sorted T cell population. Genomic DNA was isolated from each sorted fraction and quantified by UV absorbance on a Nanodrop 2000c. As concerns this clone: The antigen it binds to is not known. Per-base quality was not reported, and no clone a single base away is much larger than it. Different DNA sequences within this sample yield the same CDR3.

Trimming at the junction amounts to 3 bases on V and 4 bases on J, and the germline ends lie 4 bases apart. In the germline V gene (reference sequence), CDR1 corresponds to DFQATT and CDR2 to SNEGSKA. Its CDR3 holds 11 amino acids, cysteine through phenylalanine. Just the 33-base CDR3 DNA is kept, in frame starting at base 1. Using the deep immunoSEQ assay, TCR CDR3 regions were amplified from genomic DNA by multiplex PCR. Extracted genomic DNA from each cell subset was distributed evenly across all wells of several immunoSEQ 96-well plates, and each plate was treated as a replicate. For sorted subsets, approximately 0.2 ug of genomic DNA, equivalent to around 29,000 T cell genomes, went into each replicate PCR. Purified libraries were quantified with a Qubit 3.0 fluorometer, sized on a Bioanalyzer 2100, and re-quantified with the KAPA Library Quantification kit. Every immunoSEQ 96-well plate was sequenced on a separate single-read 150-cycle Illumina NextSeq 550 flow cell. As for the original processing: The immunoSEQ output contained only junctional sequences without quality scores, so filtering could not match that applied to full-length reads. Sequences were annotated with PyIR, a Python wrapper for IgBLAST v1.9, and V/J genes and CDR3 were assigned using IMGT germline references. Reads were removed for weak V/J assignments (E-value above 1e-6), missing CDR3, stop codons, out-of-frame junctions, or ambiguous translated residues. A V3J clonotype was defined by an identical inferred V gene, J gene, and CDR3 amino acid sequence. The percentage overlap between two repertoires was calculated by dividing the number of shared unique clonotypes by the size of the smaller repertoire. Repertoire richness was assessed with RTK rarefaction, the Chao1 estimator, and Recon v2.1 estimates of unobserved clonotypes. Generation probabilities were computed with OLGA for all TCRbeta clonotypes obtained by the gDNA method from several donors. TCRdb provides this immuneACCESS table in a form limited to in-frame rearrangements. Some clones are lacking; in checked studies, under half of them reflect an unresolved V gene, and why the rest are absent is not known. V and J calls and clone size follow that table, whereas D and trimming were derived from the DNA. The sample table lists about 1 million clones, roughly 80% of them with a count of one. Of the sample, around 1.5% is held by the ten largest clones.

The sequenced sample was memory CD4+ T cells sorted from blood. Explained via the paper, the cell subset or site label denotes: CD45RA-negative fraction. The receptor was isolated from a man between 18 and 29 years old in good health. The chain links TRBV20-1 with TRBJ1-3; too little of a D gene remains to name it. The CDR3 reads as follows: CSARGGNTIYF. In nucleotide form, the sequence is TGCAGTGCTAGGGGGGGAAACACCATATATTTT.